This T cell receptor beta chain stems from a study of T cell repertoires in aging, cancer and after chemotherapy. TRB rearrangements spanning V, D and J were amplified using mixed TRB-A/B primers. Each CDR3 protein is one row after TCRdb ran MiXCR on the multiplex PCR reads. The table shows more than 3,500 distinct CDR3 sequences, with over 25% occurring only once. This clonotype showed up just a few times. The trim removed 1 base at V and 9 bases at J, leaving 8 bases unmatched. The CDR3 consists of 14 residues. The V gene's germline CDR1 is LNHDA and CDR2 SQIVND (reference sequence). The template was genomic DNA from peripheral blood, not RNA.

This TCR came from a human donor with a blood cancer. The sample taken for sequencing was blood. This chain links TRBV19 with TRBJ1-2, with 7 nucleotides matching TRBD1. CDR3 amino acids: CASSIVGGAASYTF. The DNA of the CDR3 is TGTGCCAGTAGTATAGTAGGGGGCGCGGCGAGCTACACCTTC.